The source of this T cell receptor beta chain is a study of blood T cell repertoires in COVID-19. This CDR3 spans 16 amino acids. With 5 bases clipped from V and 6 bases from J, the junction kept 8 bases outside the gene matches. Germline V gene data show CDR1 as SGHNT and CDR2 as YENEEA. The age range of participants was roughly 18 to 90 years, with residence in some 25 US areas. The table came from immunoSEQ multiplex PCR; TCRdb's copy has only in-frame clones and leaves some out. This repertoire shows some 180,000 clones, 80% found once; its top ten account for approximately 14%. The V and J genes are TRBV11-3 and TRBJ1-6, with 9 bases fitting TRBD1. The source is a man aged 55 to 70 who had been exposed to COVID-19. Sequencing was done on a sample of PBMCs or T cells enriched from blood (not recorded which). CDR3 protein: CASSTPGTGFNSPLHF. The CDR3 DNA is TGTGCCAGCAGCACCCCAGGGACAGGGTTTAATTCACCCCTCCACTTT.